Presented here are 28 T cell receptor beta chains from one specimen sequenced in a study of Ad26.COV2.S vaccination and SARS-CoV-2 variants (dated by TCRdb to the early 2020s). The sample's time point label is to be understood as: individuals recovered from natural SARS-CoV-2 infection. Library preparation used the immunoSEQ multiplex PCR assay. What TCRdb holds here is the immuneACCESS table cut down to in-frame rearrangements. Part of the clones is not present; checked against another copy, under half of the missing clones reflect an unresolved V gene, and the others are unexplained. This sample gives around 100,000 clones in total; about three quarters of them show up just once. Approximately 15% of the sample is taken by the ten largest. The specimen was peripheral blood, collected after recovery from COVID-19. These receptors were taken from a human donor who had recovered from COVID-19.

This chain joins TRBV19 and TRBJ1-4; D is possibly TRBD1 (5 bases). This CDR3 comprises 14 residues. Trimming stripped 3 bases from V and 7 bases from J, with 12 bases between. Germline-derived CDR1 and CDR2 are LNHDA and SQIVND (reference sequence). This CDR3 is CASSIGMGGEKLFF. In DNA form, the CDR3 reads TGTGCCAGTAGTATCGGAATGGGGGGTGAAAAACTGTTTTTT.

The V and J genes are TRBV5-4 and TRBJ1-6; D uncertain. V was cut by 3 bases and J by 7 bases, with 11 bases left in between. Germline CDR1 is SGHNT and CDR2 is YYREEE (reference sequence). The CDR3 totals 14 residues. The chain's CDR3 is CASSSLVGNSPLHF. The CDR3 nucleotides are TGTGCCAGCAGCTCCCTGGTCGGGAATTCACCCCTCCACTTT.

This clone turned up a few times. This chain connects TRBV4-1 to TRBJ1-2; tentatively, D is TRBD1 (6 bases). The CDR3 is 16 amino acids. Germline assignment: CDR1 MGHRA and CDR2 YSYEKL. V lost 0 bases to trimming and J lost 4 bases, with 15 bases between them. CDR3 in DNA: TGCGCCAGCAGCCAAGATCAGAGGGGGGCGGCCTATGGCTACACCTTC. It translates to CASSQDQRGAAYGYTF.

The rearrangement uses TRBV21-1 and TRBJ2-1; the DNA was not used to check the table's D call, TRBD2. TRBV21-1 counts as a pseudogene. The CDR3 runs to 16 residues. The CDR3 region has the DNA TGTGCCAGCAGCAAAGAGGGGGGGGGTTGGCACAATGAGCAGTTCTTC. This translates into CASSKEGGGWHNEQFF.

The chain employs TRBV6-6 and TRBJ2-7; D possibly corresponds to TRBD2 (6 bases). Trimming pared 5 bases from V and 0 bases from J, leaving 11 bases between. Germline loops: CDR1 MNHNY, CDR2 SVGAGI (reference sequence). There are 14 residues in the CDR3. DNA for the CDR3: TGTGCCAGCAGTCGTAGCGGAGACTCCTACGAGCAGTACTTC. The encoded protein is CASSRSGDSYEQYF.

This chain links TRBV11-2 with TRBJ2-3; D assignment may be TRBD1 or TRBD2 (6 bases each). The V gene lost 0 bases and the J gene lost 4 bases, with 11 bases spanning the gap. The CDR3 is made up of 15 amino acids. Germline CDR1 is SGHAT and CDR2 is FQNNGV. DNA of the CDR3: TGTGCCAGCAGCTTAGAGTGGGGGGCATCAGATACGCAGTATTTT. Protein: CASSLEWGASDTQYF. Variable domain in full (rest from reference TRBV11-2 and TRBJ2-3): EAGVAQSPRYKIIEKRQSVAFWCNPISGHATLYWYQQILGQGPKLLIQFQNNGVVDDSQLPKDRFSAERLKGVDSTLKIQPAKLEDSAVYLCASSLEWGASDTQYFGPGTRLTVL.

This clone has more than one count but fewer than ten. J is TRBJ1-5 and V is TRBV4-2, with 7 bases matching TRBD1. V trimming: 3 bases; J trimming: 2 bases; junction bases outside the gene matches: 4. Germline V gene data show CDR1 as LGHNA and CDR2 as YNFKEQ. CDR3 length equals 15 residues. The CDR3 reads CASSQTGLGNQPQHF. The CDR3 region has the DNA TGTGCCAGCAGCCAGACAGGGTTAGGCAATCAGCCCCAGCATTTT.

This rearrangement joins TRBV28 to TRBJ1-1; TRBD1 agrees at 7 bases. The CDR3 has 15 amino acids. V lost 3 bases to trimming and J lost 3 bases; unmatched junction nucleotides: 7. CDR1 and CDR2 (germline): MDHEN, SYDVKM. The CDR3 here is CASSFSAGGDTEAFF. CDR3 in DNA: TGTGCCAGCAGTTTTTCGGCAGGGGGAGACACTGAAGCTTTCTTT.

The J gene is TRBJ2-5, the V gene TRBV19; 7 positions match TRBD2. Trimming took 4 bases from V and 3 from J; bases not matched to a gene: 2. CDR3 length: 13 amino acids. The germline CDR1 and CDR2 sequences are LNHDA and SQIVND (reference sequence). The CDR3, as DNA: TGTGCCAGTAGTAGCGGGGGAAAAGAGACCCAGTACTTC. Translated: CASSSGGKETQYF.

V and J are TRBV5-4 and TRBJ1-2, with 8 bases lining up with TRBD1. The CDR3 totals 13 residues. V lost 6 bases to trimming and J lost 8 bases; unmatched junction nucleotides: 9. Germline lookup yields CDR1 SGHNT and CDR2 YYREEE (reference sequence). Written as DNA, the CDR3 is TGTGCCAGCACCGGACAGGGAATGAGGGGCTACACCTTC. As protein: CASTGQGMRGYTF.

This clone was detected only once. The genes are TRBV28 and TRBJ1-1; D is uncertain. Germline V lookup: CDR1 MDHEN, CDR2 SYDVKM. The length of the CDR3 is 14 residues. The ends were cut back, 4 bases at V and 12 bases at J, with 21 bases in the middle. The CDR3 coding sequence is TGTGCCAGCAGTTCCCCGACCGCTGGGTCGCGGACTTTCTTT. It encodes CASSSPTAGSRTFF.

This clone has a handful of counts. The rearrangement joins TRBV2 to TRBJ2-1; TRBD2 agrees at 9 bases. The J segment lost 8 bases and the V segment lost 3 bases, leaving 8 bases of the junction unmatched. Germline CDR1 and CDR2: SNHLY and FYNNEI. The CDR3 runs to 15 residues. CDR3 DNA sequence: TGTGCCAGCAGTGACTGGGCGGGGGGGCCCTATGAGCAGTTCTTC. Translation: CASSDWAGGPYEQFF.

This chain connects TRBV18 to TRBJ1-2; D possibly corresponds to TRBD1 (5 bases). This CDR3 is built from 13 residues. Per the germline V gene, CDR1 is KGHSH and CDR2 is LQKENI. Trimming removed 3 bases from V and 6 bases from J, with 11 bases in between. The CDR3 loop reads CASSPEGSDGYTF. The CDR3 DNA sequence: TGTGCCAGCTCACCCGAGGGGTCGGATGGCTACACCTTC.

J is TRBJ2-1 and V is TRBV5-4; D is unresolved. The length of the CDR3 is 15 residues. Trimming took 4 bases from V and 1 from J, leaving 12 bases between them. The germline CDR1 and CDR2 sequences are SGHNT and YYREEE (reference sequence). The CDR3 here is CASSPNLGSYNEQFF. The DNA of the CDR3 is TGTGCCAGCAGCCCAAATCTGGGGTCCTACAATGAGCAGTTCTTC.

V and J are TRBV28 and TRBJ1-6, with D tentatively TRBD1 (6 bases). The CDR3 totals 14 residues. Germline V gene data show CDR1 as MDHEN and CDR2 as SYDVKM. V lost 6 bases and J 10 bases, leaving 16 bases between the germline ends. The DNA for the CDR3 is TGTGCCAGCAGCCTGACAGGTAGAAGATCACCCCTCCACTTT. It is translated as CASSLTGRRSPLHF.

The chain has TRBV19 and TRBJ1-5, with D tentatively TRBD1 (5 bases). This CDR3 is built from 15 residues. CDR1 is LNHDA, CDR2 SQIVND, per germline (reference sequence). V lost 3 bases, J lost 5 bases, and 14 bases lay in between. CDR3 region: CASSIPNRFHQPQHF. The CDR3 DNA follows: TGTGCCAGTAGTATCCCAAACAGGTTCCATCAGCCCCAGCATTTT.

This clone was counted a single time. The CDR3 bases are TGTGCCAGCAGTGTAGGCGGACAGGGAGGGAATTCACCCCTCCACTTT. It encodes CASSVGGQGGNSPLHF. This rearrangement joins TRBV28 to TRBJ1-6, with TRBD1 matching 8 bases. The length of the CDR3 is 16 residues. After removal of 5 bases from V and 7 bases from J, the junction contained 10 bases not matched to a gene. The germline CDR1 and CDR2 sequences are MDHEN and SYDVKM.

DNA of the CDR3: TGTGCCAGCAGCAATGGCACTCAGGGGCGGGGCTACACCTTC. It yields the protein CASSNGTQGRGYTF. This chain joins TRBV11-2 and TRBJ1-2, with D maybe TRBD1 (6 bases). V was clipped by 5 bases and J by 8 bases, with 18 bases between them. This CDR3 contains 14 residues. Germline V gene lookup returns CDR1 SGHAT and CDR2 FQNNGV. Full variable domain (outside the CDR3, taken from reference TRBV11-2 and TRBJ1-2): EAGVAQSPRYKIIEKRQSVAFWCNPISGHATLYWYQQILGQGPKLLIQFQNNGVVDDSQLPKDRFSAERLKGVDSTLKIQPAKLEDSAVYLCASSNGTQGRGYTFGSGTRLTVV.

The V call is TRBV27, the J call TRBJ2-5, with 10 positions matching TRBD1. The germline gives CDR1 MNHEY, CDR2 SMNVEV (reference sequence). CDR3 length: 18 amino acids. J lost 4 bases, V lost 7 bases, and 18 bases had no gene match. Here the CDR3 DNA reads TGTGCCAGCACCGTCCGCGCCCCGGGACAGGGGATCCCAGAGACCCAGTACTTC. Translation: CASTVRAPGQGIPETQYF.

The chain uses TRBV2 and TRBJ2-2; 8 bases map to TRBD1. Germline V gives CDR1 SNHLY, CDR2 FYNNEI. The CDR3 has 15 amino acids. The ends lost 4 bases at V and 6 bases at J; junction bases unmatched: 7. For the CDR3, the DNA is TGTGCCAGCAGTGGGGGACAGGACTGGGCCGGGGAGCTGTTTTTT. It translates to CASSGGQDWAGELFF.

The chain uses TRBV5-1 and TRBJ2-4; D tentatively reads TRBD1 or TRBD2 (5 bases each). The V end was cut by 3 bases, the J end by 7 bases, with 23 bases between. Germline assignment: CDR1 SGHRS and CDR2 YFSETQ. The CDR3 totals 17 residues. The CDR3 loop reads CASSWGSGSYPENIQYF. In DNA, the CDR3 is TGCGCCAGCAGCTGGGGGTCGGGGTCCTACCCCGAGAACATTCAGTACTTC.

V is TRBV12-3 or TRBV12-4 and J is TRBJ2-1; D uncertain. Trimming removed 1 base from V and 8 bases from J, with 9 bases in between. This CDR3 contains 13 residues. The CDR3: CASSLGEWHEQFF. The CDR3 coding sequence is TGTGCCAGCAGTTTAGGGGAATGGCATGAGCAGTTCTTC.

The rearrangement joins TRBV6-2 or TRBV6-3 to TRBJ1-3, with a weak D call TRBD1 (6 bases). The germline V and J ends were trimmed by 4 bases and 0 bases, with 10 bases remaining between them. CDR1 is MNHEY and CDR2 is SVGEGT in the germline V gene. The CDR3 is 15 residues long. The CDR3: CASSFGQSSGNTIYF. In DNA form, the CDR3 reads TGTGCCAGCAGTTTCGGACAGAGCTCTGGAAACACCATATATTTT.

This sequence joins TRBV4-1 and TRBJ1-2; 9 nucleotides line up with TRBD1. The germline CDR1 and CDR2 sequences are MGHRA and YSYEKL. After removal of 1 base from V and 4 bases from J, the junction contained 10 bases not matched to a gene. The CDR3 totals 17 residues. CDR3 nucleotides: TGCGCCAGCAGCCAAGCGGCCGGGACAGGGAATATCTATGGCTACACCTTC. This gives the protein CASSQAAGTGNIYGYTF.

The chain links TRBV7-2 to TRBJ1-6; D ambiguous. The CDR3 has 12 residues. V was trimmed by 6 bases and J by 4 bases, leaving 4 bases between them. Germline lookup yields CDR1 SGHTA and CDR2 FQGNSA. The CDR3 sequence is CASSEYNSPLHF. The CDR3 region has the DNA TGTGCCAGCAGTGAATATAATTCACCCCTCCACTTT. Complete variable domain (other parts from reference TRBV7-2 and TRBJ1-6): GAGVSQSPSNKVTEKGKDVELRCDPISGHTALYWYRQSLGQGLEFLIYFQGNSAPDKSGLPSDRFSAERTGGSVSTLTIQRTQQEDSAVYLCASSEYNSPLHFGNGTRLTVT.

V is TRBV27 and J is TRBJ2-7; D might be TRBD1 (6 bases). Germline V CDR1 and CDR2: MNHEY, SMNVEV (reference sequence). V was cut by 5 bases and J by 6 bases, with 23 bases left in between. This CDR3 spans 16 amino acids. The CDR3 protein is CASSNPSGTLGSEQYF. CDR3 in DNA: TGTGCCAGCAGTAACCCCTCCGGGACATTGGGGTCCGAGCAGTACTTC.

This clone was counted at least ten times. The CDR3 is CASSSDRAYEQYF. The CDR3 DNA reads as TGTGCCAGCAGCTCCGACAGGGCCTACGAGCAGTACTTC. The rearrangement links TRBV11-2 to TRBJ2-7; TRBD1 matches at 7 bases. The ends lost 4 bases at V and 2 bases at J; junction bases unmatched: 2. Germline assignment: CDR1 SGHAT and CDR2 FQNNGV. The length of the CDR3 is 13 residues.

The rearrangement uses TRBV6-4 and TRBJ1-6; a weak D match, TRBD1 (5 bases). Germline values: CDR1 MRHNA, CDR2 SNTAGT. This CDR3 region has 15 residues. V was trimmed by 4 bases and J by 14 bases, leaving 21 bases between them. The CDR3 bases are TGTGCCAGCAGTGCCACCGGGACCGGGGTGGGAGCCCTCCACTTT. It is translated as CASSATGTGVGALHF.